The clone carrying this T cell receptor beta chain was seen a handful of times. The entry originates in a study of patients and donors after allogeneic stem cell transplantation. Between the trimmed V and J ends, which lost 5 bases and 1 base, there was a span of 13 bases. This CDR3 has 15 residues. Germline V gene data show CDR1 as KGHDR and CDR2 as SFDVKD. TCRdb analysed the RT-PCR reads with MiXCR anew, one entry per CDR3 protein. Here the sample spans about a million distinct CDR3 sequences, more than 15% being singletons. The chain combines TRBV24-1 with TRBJ1-1, with D hard to call. The TCR originated in a human donor who was either an allogeneic HSCT recipient or a stem cell or donor lymphocyte infusion donor (not recorded which). It is not recorded whose cells these are; they may come from a transplant donor. What was sequenced was blood, either unsorted or a sorted T cell fraction (not recorded which). CDR3 sequence reads: CATSASNGWNTEAFF. The CDR3 DNA follows: TGTGCCACCAGTGCCTCAAACGGGTGGAACACTGAAGCTTTCTTT.